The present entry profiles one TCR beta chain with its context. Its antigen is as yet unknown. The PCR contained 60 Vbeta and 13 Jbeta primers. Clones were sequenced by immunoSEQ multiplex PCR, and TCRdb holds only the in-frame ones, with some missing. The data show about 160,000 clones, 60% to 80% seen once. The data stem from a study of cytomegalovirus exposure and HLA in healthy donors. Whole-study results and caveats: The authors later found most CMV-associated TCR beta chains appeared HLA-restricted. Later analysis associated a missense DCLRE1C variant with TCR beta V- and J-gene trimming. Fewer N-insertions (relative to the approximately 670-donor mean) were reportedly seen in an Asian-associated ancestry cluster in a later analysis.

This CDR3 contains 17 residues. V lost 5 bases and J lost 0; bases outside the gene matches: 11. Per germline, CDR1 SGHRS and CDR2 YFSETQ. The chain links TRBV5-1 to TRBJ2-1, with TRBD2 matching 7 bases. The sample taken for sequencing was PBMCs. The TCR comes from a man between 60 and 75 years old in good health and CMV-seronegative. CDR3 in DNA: TGCGCCAGCAGTTATTCTAGCGGCATGAGCTCCTACAATGAGCAGTTCTTC. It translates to CASSYSSGMSSYNEQFF.